Shown below are 25 T cell receptor beta chains from a single sample sequenced in a study of T cells after yellow fever vaccination. TCRdb re-called the 5' RACE reads through MiXCR, storing one row per CDR3 protein. The table lists under 300,000 distinct CDR3 sequences, around 7% of them singletons. Source: CD4+ T cells sorted from PBMCs, taken 15 days after the yellow fever booster vaccination. All receptors derive from a man aged 25 to 40 who received the YFV17D yellow fever vaccine.

The chain couples TRBV6-1 to TRBJ1-1; D gene unclear. CDR1 MNHNS and CDR2 SASEGT come from the germline V gene. V was cut by 2 bases and J by 11 bases, with 15 bases left in between. This CDR3 is built from 13 residues. CDR3 residues: CASSERERVRAFF. The DNA of the CDR3 is TGTGCCAGCAGTGAAAGGGAAAGGGTCCGGGCTTTCTTT.

This clonotype was recorded many times. As DNA, the CDR3 is TGTGCAACCGGGACCGATGTAATTGGCGAGCAGTACTTC. It specifies CATGTDVIGEQYF. The chain has TRBV7-6 and TRBJ2-7; D assignment may be TRBD1 or TRBD2 (5 bases each). The germline gives CDR1 SGHVS, CDR2 FNYEAQ. The CDR3 contains 13 residues.

The chain joins TRBV7-2 to TRBJ2-1, with 7 bases identical to TRBD2. CDR1 and CDR2 (germline): SGHTA, FQGNSA. The V gene end was trimmed by 5 bases and the J gene end by 8 bases; junction bases not matched to a gene: 12. The CDR3 loop spans 15 amino acids. The CDR3 here is CASSPLSTSQDEQFF. The CDR3 DNA reads TGTGCCAGCAGCCCACTTTCGACTAGCCAGGATGAGCAGTTCTTC.

This clonotype has at least ten counts. CDR3 nucleotide sequence: TGCAGCCTCCGTAGTCTCGCGAGCACAGATACGCAGTATTTT. Protein: CSLRSLASTDTQYF. This chain joins TRBV29-1 and TRBJ2-3; D gene uncertain. The CDR3 has 14 amino acids. V was shortened by 8 bases and J by 0 bases, with 15 bases between the two germline ends. The V gene's germline CDR1 is SQVTM and CDR2 ANQGSEA.

This clonotype has a handful of counts. The chain joins TRBV30 to TRBJ1-5; TRBD1 aligns across 7 bases. From germline, CDR1 is GTSNPN and CDR2 SVGIG (reference sequence). The V gene end was trimmed by 2 bases and the J gene end by 1 base; junction bases not matched to a gene: 5. The CDR3 spans 15 residues. CDR3 nucleotide sequence: TGTGCCTGGAGTCTGACAGGGACGAGCAATCAGCCCCAGCATTTT. It encodes CAWSLTGTSNQPQHF.

The chain joins TRBV6-4 to TRBJ1-5, with 10 bases identical to TRBD1. CDR3 length: 14 residues. The germline V gene has CDR1 MRHNA and CDR2 SNTAGT. V lost 8 bases to trimming and J lost 7 bases; unmatched junction nucleotides: 8. The CDR3 DNA sequence: TGTGCCAGCGGCGGACAGGGGGGGAGGCAGCCCCAGCATTTT. Translated: CASGGQGGRQPQHF.

CDR3 DNA sequence: TGTGCCAGCAGCTCACGACAGCCGGGAGCAGGGGGGACCCAGTACTTC. Protein product: CASSSRQPGAGGTQYF. The chain combines TRBV7-2 with TRBJ2-5; the D gene is possibly TRBD1 (7 bases). The CDR3 is made up of 16 amino acids. The germline gives CDR1 SGHTA, CDR2 FQGNSA. Trimming cost V 4 bases and J 7 bases, with 22 bases left between them.

This clonotype was recorded many times. This rearrangement joins TRBV5-6 to TRBJ2-1; TRBD2 matches 10 bases. The CDR3 is 16 residues long. Germline V gene data show CDR1 as SGHDT and CDR2 as YYEEEE. The V gene end was trimmed by 0 bases and the J gene end by 5 bases; junction bases not matched to a gene: 5. For the CDR3, the DNA is TGTGCCAGCAGCTTGGTTACTAGCGGGGTTCACAATGAGCAGTTCTTC. Translated: CASSLVTSGVHNEQFF.

The chain joins TRBV6-1 to TRBJ2-4, with D maybe TRBD1 (5 bases). V was shortened by 4 bases and J by 4 bases, with 11 bases between the two germline ends. This CDR3 is 14 amino acids long. CDR1 is MNHNS, CDR2 SASEGT, per germline. The CDR3 DNA reads TGTGCCAGCAGTGCGGACAACCCAAAAAACATTCAGTACTTC. It yields the protein CASSADNPKNIQYF.

This clonotype was observed a handful of times. V and J are TRBV3-1 and TRBJ1-2; possible D gene TRBD1, 6 bases. CDR3 length: 11 amino acids. V shed 8 bases and J shed 5 bases, with 9 bases lying between them. CDR1 is LGHDT and CDR2 is YNNKEL in the germline V gene (reference sequence). The CDR3 DNA reads as TGTGCCAGCGGGCAGGGGTATGGCTACACCTTC. Protein sequence: CASGQGYGYTF.

This clonotype was found a few times. The CDR3 sequence is CASSQGLAGSVNEQFF. In DNA, the CDR3 is TGTGCCAGCAGCCAAGGGCTAGCGGGATCGGTTAATGAGCAGTTCTTC. This chain uses TRBV4-2 with TRBJ2-1; 9 bases align to TRBD2. The CDR3 runs to 16 residues. V shed 1 base and J 7 bases; nucleotides not matched to a gene: 8. Germline V gives CDR1 LGHNA, CDR2 YNFKEQ.

This clonotype was recorded many times. V and J are TRBV11-2 and TRBJ2-3; 9 bases fit TRBD2. The germline gives CDR1 SGHAT, CDR2 FQNNGV. Unmatched junction bases numbered 16, after V lost 5 bases and J lost 4 bases. This CDR3 comprises 18 residues. CDR3 sequence: CASSLESGRPGGADTQYF. As DNA, the CDR3 is TGTGCCAGCAGCCTCGAAAGCGGGAGGCCGGGGGGGGCAGATACGCAGTATTTT.

This rearrangement joins TRBV5-1 to TRBJ2-7; the match to TRBD1 covers 7 bases. The CDR3 is 15 amino acids. Trimming removed 2 bases from V and 0 bases from J; junction bases left unmatched: 5. Germline V gives CDR1 SGHRS, CDR2 YFSETQ. The CDR3 loop is CASSFTTGSSYEQYF. CDR3 nucleotides: TGCGCCAGCAGCTTTACGACAGGGAGCTCCTACGAGCAGTACTTC.

This clonotype came up many times. This chain connects TRBV10-3 to TRBJ1-1; D is uncertain. The V gene's germline CDR1 is ENHRY and CDR2 SYGVKD. V was pared by 6 bases and J by 1 base, with 6 bases between. This CDR3 has 12 residues. For the CDR3, the DNA is TGTGCCATCAGCCTTGGGAACACTGAAGCTTTCTTT. This gives the protein CAISLGNTEAFF.

This clonotype was recorded at least ten times. The chain has TRBV19 and TRBJ2-1, with 9 positions matching TRBD2. The germline V gene encodes CDR1 LNHDA and CDR2 SQIVND (reference sequence). The J segment lost 8 bases and the V segment lost 7 bases, leaving 18 bases of the junction unmatched. The CDR3 loop spans 17 amino acids. The CDR3 is CASTATSVSSGIHEQFF. In DNA, the CDR3 is TGTGCCAGTACTGCGACGTCTGTGTCTAGCGGGATTCATGAGCAGTTCTTC. The full variable domain, completed using reference TRBV19 and TRBJ2-1, is DGGITQSPKYLFRKEGQNVTLSCEQNLNHDAMYWYRQDPGQGLRLIYYSQIVNDFQKGDIAEGYSVSREKKESFPLTVTSAQKNPTAFYLCASTATSVSSGIHEQFFGPGTRLTVL.

The chain employs TRBV20-1 and TRBJ1-3, with a tentative D call TRBD1 (5 bases). The germline gives CDR1 DFQATT, CDR2 SNEGSKA (reference sequence). V was trimmed by 0 bases and J by 0 bases, leaving 24 bases between them. The length of the CDR3 is 20 residues. The CDR3 loop reads CSARDPARALAGGSGNTIYF. CDR3 sequence (DNA): TGCAGTGCTAGAGATCCTGCGAGGGCCTTGGCTGGGGGCTCTGGAAACACCATATATTTT.

Ten or more counts support this clonotype. This sequence joins TRBV12-3 or TRBV12-4 and TRBJ1-1, with a weak D call TRBD1 (5 bases). This CDR3 is 14 amino acids long. V lost 7 bases and J lost 7, with 19 bases in between. The DNA for the CDR3 is TGTGCCAGCACTACCTCCGGGACGCGAAGTGAAGCTTTCTTT. Translation gives CASTTSGTRSEAFF.

This clonotype has a handful of counts. The genes are TRBV9 and TRBJ1-6, with a weak D call TRBD1 (5 bases). V lost 4 bases and J lost 14, with 13 bases in between. CDR3 size: 12 residues. Germline loops: CDR1 SGDLS, CDR2 YYNGEE. DNA of the CDR3: TGTGCCAGCAGCCGGGACGCGGGGTCCCTCCACTTT. This translates into CASSRDAGSLHF.

This clonotype was seen ten or more times. V usage is TRBV30 and J usage is TRBJ2-3, with 7 bases identical to TRBD1. V lost 0 bases to trimming and J lost 9 bases; unmatched junction nucleotides: 3. Germline V CDR1 and CDR2: GTSNPN, SVGIG (reference sequence). The length of the CDR3 is 12 residues. The CDR3 loop is CAWSVTGQTQYF. As DNA, the CDR3 is TGTGCCTGGAGTGTGACAGGGCAAACGCAGTATTTT.

The chain combines TRBV6-2 or TRBV6-3 with TRBJ2-1; 9 bases are shared with TRBD2. From germline, CDR1 is MNHEY and CDR2 SVGEGT. The CDR3 loop spans 14 amino acids. With V trimmed by 6 bases and J by 10 bases, 10 bases remained unmatched. The CDR3 sequence is CASRLVMAGGEQFF. CDR3 DNA sequence: TGTGCCAGCAGGCTAGTTATGGCGGGAGGGGAGCAGTTCTTC.

This clonotype was observed many times. The rearrangement links TRBV6-6 to TRBJ2-5; TRBD1 aligns across 7 bases. Germline CDR1 reads MNHNY; CDR2 reads SVGAGI (reference sequence). V was pared by 9 bases and J by 2 bases, with 3 bases of the junction left unmatched. CDR3 length: 12 amino acids. CDR3 loop: CASEGQQETQYF. The DNA of the CDR3 is TGTGCCAGTGAGGGACAGCAAGAGACCCAGTACTTC.

V and J are TRBV30 and TRBJ2-7; 7 nucleotides line up with TRBD2. The length of the CDR3 is 12 residues. With V trimmed by 5 bases and J by 3 bases, 4 bases remained unmatched. Germline V CDR1 and CDR2: GTSNPN, SVGIG (reference sequence). The CDR3: CAWGGGGYEQYF. The CDR3 nucleotides read TGTGCCTGGGGCGGGGGTGGCTACGAGCAGTACTTC. Full variable domain (missing parts from reference TRBV30 and TRBJ2-7): SQTIHQWPATLVQPVGSPLSLECTVEGTSNPNLYWYRQAAGRGLQLLFYSVGIGQISSEVPQNLSASRPQDRQFILSSKKLLLSDSGFYLCAWGGGGYEQYFGPGTRLTVT.

With regard to this clonotype: A much more abundant neighbour one base away suggests this may be a read error. This CDR3 is CASRSAGDSNNEQFF. Written as DNA, the CDR3 is TGTGCCAGCAGGAGTGCGGGAGACTCCAACAATGAGCAGTTCTTC. V gene TRBV7-8 combines with J gene TRBJ2-1, with 7 bases lining up with TRBD2. The CDR3 consists of 15 residues. Germline V gene data show CDR1 as SGHVS and CDR2 as FQNEAQ.

This clonotype has only a few counts. CDR3 sequence reads: CATSEFGTQYF. CDR3 sequence (DNA): TGTGCCACCAGTGAATTCGGGACCCAGTACTTC. This rearrangement joins TRBV24-1 to TRBJ2-5, with D unclear. The CDR3 has 11 residues. The V gene lost 4 bases and the J gene lost 7 bases, with 6 bases spanning the gap. Germline V gene data show CDR1 as KGHDR and CDR2 as SFDVKD.

The CDR3 region has the DNA TGCAGTGCTCGGGAGGCGCGGGAGCAGTTCTTC. Protein product: CSAREAREQFF. V is TRBV20-1 and J is TRBJ2-1, with 7 bases that match TRBD2. V lost 5 bases, J lost 10 bases, and 5 bases stayed unmatched. Germline CDR1 DFQATT, CDR2 SNEGSKA (reference sequence). The CDR3 length is 11 residues.